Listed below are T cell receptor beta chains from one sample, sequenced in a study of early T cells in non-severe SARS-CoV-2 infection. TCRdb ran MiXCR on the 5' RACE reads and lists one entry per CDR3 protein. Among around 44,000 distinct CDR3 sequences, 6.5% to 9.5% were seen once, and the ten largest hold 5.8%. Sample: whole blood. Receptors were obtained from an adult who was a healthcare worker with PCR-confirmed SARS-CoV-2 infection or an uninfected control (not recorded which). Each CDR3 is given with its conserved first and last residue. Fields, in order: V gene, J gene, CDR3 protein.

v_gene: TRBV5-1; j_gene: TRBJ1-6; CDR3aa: CASSPGTVNSPLHF
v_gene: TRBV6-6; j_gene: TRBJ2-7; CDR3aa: CASKIRTESYEQYF
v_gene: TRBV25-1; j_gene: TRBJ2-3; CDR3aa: CASSESANVYF
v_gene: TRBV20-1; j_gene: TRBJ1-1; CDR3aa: CSARSLLGGTEAFF
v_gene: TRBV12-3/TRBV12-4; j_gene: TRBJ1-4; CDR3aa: CASRSQGGTNEKLFF
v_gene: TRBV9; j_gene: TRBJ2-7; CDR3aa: CASSVGNHYEQYF
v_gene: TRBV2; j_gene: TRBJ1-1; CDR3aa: CASSVQGLNTEAFF
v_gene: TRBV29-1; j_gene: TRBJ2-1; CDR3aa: CSGGVVEQFF
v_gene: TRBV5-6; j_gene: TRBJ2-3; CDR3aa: CASSSLQWGADTQYF
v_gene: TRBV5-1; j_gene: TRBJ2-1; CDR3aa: CASSCRDRDCNSSYNEQFF